This T cell receptor beta chain was sequenced during a study of human T cells and chemical hapten exposure. Time point denoted: patch test 3, about 24 weeks after DPC sensitization. The treatment: therapeutic diphenylcyclopropenone sensitization with weekly scalp DPC. Deletions cut 6 bases from V and 7 bases from J, with 10 bases between. Germline loops: CDR1 SGHAT, CDR2 FQNNGV. This CDR3 has 12 amino acids. Authors' methods: Individual samples carried between 23,224 and 690,600 TCRs, with 95,638 as the median. TCRdb analysed the RACE reads with MiXCR anew, one entry per CDR3 protein. It is TCRdb's table, rather than the study itself, that gives the V and J calls and clone size. Of approximately 160,000 distinct CDR3 sequences listed, about 30% are singletons.

The TCR originated in a woman aged 18-29 years with alopecia areata. Some clones in this sample may be carry-over from other donors' samples. Sequenced here: whole blood, sampled in connection with sensitization to the hapten diphenylcyclopropenone (DPC). The rearrangement joins TRBV11-2 to TRBJ2-1, with D perhaps TRBD1 (5 bases). The CDR3 spells CASSNQGNEQFF. The CDR3 DNA sequence: TGTGCCAGCAGTAATCAGGGAAATGAGCAGTTCTTC.